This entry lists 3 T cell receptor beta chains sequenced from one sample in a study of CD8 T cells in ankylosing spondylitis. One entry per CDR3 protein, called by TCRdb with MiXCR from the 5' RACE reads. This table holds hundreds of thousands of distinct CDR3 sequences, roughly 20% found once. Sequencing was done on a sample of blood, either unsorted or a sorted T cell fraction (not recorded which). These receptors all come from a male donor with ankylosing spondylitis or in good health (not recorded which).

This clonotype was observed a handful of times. This CDR3 reads CASSVSSRAGGELFF. The CDR3, as DNA: TGTGCCAGCAGCGTGTCGTCCAGGGCGGGAGGGGAGCTGTTTTTT. This rearrangement joins TRBV3-1 to TRBJ2-2; possible D gene TRBD2, 6 bases. Germline CDR1 reads LGHDT; CDR2 reads YNNKEL (reference sequence). This CDR3 region has 15 residues. Trimming pared 5 bases from V and 8 bases from J, leaving 18 bases between.

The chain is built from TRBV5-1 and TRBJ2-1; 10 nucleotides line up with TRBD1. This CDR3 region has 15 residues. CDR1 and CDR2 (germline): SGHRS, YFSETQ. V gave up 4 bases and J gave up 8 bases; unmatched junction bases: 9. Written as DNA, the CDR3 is TGCGCCAGCAGCGCAGGGACAGGGGAGGTAGATGAGCAGTTCTTC. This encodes CASSAGTGEVDEQFF.

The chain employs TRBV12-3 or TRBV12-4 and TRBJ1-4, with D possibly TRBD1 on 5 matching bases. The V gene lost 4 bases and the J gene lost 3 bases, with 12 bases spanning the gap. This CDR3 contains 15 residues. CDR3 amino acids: CASSSGPLSNEKLFF. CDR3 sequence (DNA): TGTGCCAGCAGTTCGGGGCCACTTTCTAATGAAAAACTGTTTTTT.